This TCR beta chain derives from a study of blood T cell repertoires in COVID-19. As for the study in general: Material from acute and convalescent COVID-19 was sourced from the United States, Italy and Spain.

Generated by immunoSEQ multiplex PCR, the TCRdb table keeps only in-frame clones and is missing some. The sample shows roughly 70,000 clones, 89% of them seen only once. The clonotype comes from an elderly man with acute or convalescent COVID-19. The sequenced material came from peripheral blood.

The CDR3 sequence is CASSDLPGGQGGYTF. CDR3 bases: TGTGCCAGCAGTGATTTGCCAGGGGGCCAGGGGGGCTACACCTTC. The chain recombines TRBV25-1 with TRBJ1-2; 8 bases are a match to TRBD1. The CDR3 spans 15 residues. V lost 3 bases, J lost 8 bases, and 11 bases stayed unmatched. The V gene's germline CDR1 is MGHDK and CDR2 SYGVNS.